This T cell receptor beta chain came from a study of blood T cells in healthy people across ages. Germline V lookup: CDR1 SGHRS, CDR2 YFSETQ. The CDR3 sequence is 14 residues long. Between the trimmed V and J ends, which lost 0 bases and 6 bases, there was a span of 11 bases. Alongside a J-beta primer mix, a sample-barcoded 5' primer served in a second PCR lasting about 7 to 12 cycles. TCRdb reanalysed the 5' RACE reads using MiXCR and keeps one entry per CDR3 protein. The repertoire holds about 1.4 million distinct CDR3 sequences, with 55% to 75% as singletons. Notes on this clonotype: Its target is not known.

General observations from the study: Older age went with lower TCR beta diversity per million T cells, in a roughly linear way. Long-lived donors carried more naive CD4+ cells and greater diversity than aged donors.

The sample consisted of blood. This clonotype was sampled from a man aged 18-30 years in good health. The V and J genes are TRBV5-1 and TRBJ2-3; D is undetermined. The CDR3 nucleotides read TGCGCCAGCAGCTTGGCAAGGAGCGCGGATACGCAGTATTTT. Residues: CASSLARSADTQYF.